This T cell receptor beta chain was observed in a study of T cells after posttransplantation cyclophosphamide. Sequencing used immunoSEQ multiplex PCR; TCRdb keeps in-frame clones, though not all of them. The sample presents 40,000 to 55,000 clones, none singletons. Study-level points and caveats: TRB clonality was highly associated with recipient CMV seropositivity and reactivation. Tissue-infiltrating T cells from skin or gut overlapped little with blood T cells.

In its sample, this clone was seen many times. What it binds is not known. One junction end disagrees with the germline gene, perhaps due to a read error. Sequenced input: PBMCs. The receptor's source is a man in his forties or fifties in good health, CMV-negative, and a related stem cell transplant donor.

CDR3: CASSFSDREMETQYF. The CDR3 DNA is TGTGCTAGCAGCTTCTCCGACAGGGAGATGGAGACCCAGTACTTC. The chain uses TRBV7-7 and TRBJ2-5; 7 nucleotides match TRBD1. CDR1 is SSHAT and CDR2 is FNYEAQ in the germline V gene (reference sequence). This CDR3 comprises 15 residues.